The following is a T cell receptor beta chain sequence with its context. Its antigen is not yet known. Base-call qualities are not available, and no considerably larger clone is one nucleotide away. The immunoSEQ Assay, a bias-controlled multiplex PCR, was used to amplify TCRbeta CDR3 regions from genomic DNA. From the authors' description of their analysis: The number of nucleated cells in each sample was estimated from the amplification of reference gene primers within the assay. To quantify the absolute abundance of each unique TCRbeta CDR3 rearrangement, sequence reads were collapsed and filtered. For each sample, productive Simpson clonality was calculated as the square root of Simpson's diversity index across productive rearrangements. Imported from immuneACCESS, the table was reduced by TCRdb to in-frame sequences with V and J called. These copies leave out some clones; in studies compared against another copy, an unresolved V gene accounts for under half, and the cause of the remainder is not known. That table is the source of V, J and clone size, and D and trimming were worked out from the DNA. The sample table lists around 400,000 clones, approximately 91% of them with a count of one. The top ten constitute around 0.86% of the sample.

From a lookup of the germline V gene, CDR1 and CDR2 are SQVTM and ANQGSEA. Compared with germline, V lacks 6 bases and J lacks 8 bases; bases without a gene match: 6. The CDR3 contains 12 residues, cysteine and phenylalanine counted. This entry keeps only the CDR3 DNA: 36 bases, framed from base 1. This sample is drawn from a study of blood T cell repertoires in COVID-19 (dated by TCRdb to 2018 to 2020). Context from the whole study: The collaborator samples originated in the United States, Italy and Spain and spanned the acute and convalescent phases of COVID-19. The dataset comprised deeply sampled blood TCRbeta repertoires from subjects exposed to, actively infected with, or recovered from COVID-19. The prospective study material was composed of cDNA or gDNA derived from T cells, B-cell-depleted T cells, or PBMCs. The repertoires were made available in a free public database intended to serve as a resource for research on the immune response to SARS-CoV-2. The samples were drawn from the first 160 participants of the ongoing ImmuneRACE study and from over a thousand subjects provided by 6 global collaborators. A de-identified subject ID, COVID-19 status, age in years and sex were almost always included in the sample metadata. Where available, HLA class I and class II types were obtained from metadata supplied by the sample provider rather than from assay-based typing.

Enrolling through a virtual design, the prospective study's participants ranged in age from roughly 18 to 90 years and lived across around 25 United States geographic areas. To assign participants to cohorts, the prospective study relied on clinical history that participants themselves reported in a screening survey and a study questionnaire. Exposed participants had been in contact, within 2 weeks of entering the study, with a person who had a PCR-confirmed or clinician-diagnosed case of COVID-19. In the prospective study, whole blood, serum and a nasopharyngeal or oropharyngeal swab were collected from each participant by mobile phlebotomists. Prospective study participants could optionally give additional blood draws and questionnaires over an approximately 2-month period. Blood samples from the prospective study were shipped frozen or at room temperature prior to DNA extraction. The study at large found these results: Clinical and demographic metadata were provided uncurated, with the amount varying by source and participant.

This sequence originates from a woman aged 40 to 50 who had been exposed to COVID-19. The chain is assembled from TRBV29-1 and TRBJ1-4; 7 bases in the junction line up with TRBD1. The sequenced sample consisted of PBMCs or T cells enriched from blood (not recorded which). For the CDR3, the sequence is CSVYGQEEKLFF. The DNA sequence is given as TGCAGCGTCTACGGACAGGAGGAAAAACTGTTTTTT.